A selection of T cell receptor beta chains follows, all from one sample in a study of cytomegalovirus exposure and HLA in healthy donors. Some clones are missing from TCRdb's copy, which holds only in-frame ones; the method was immunoSEQ multiplex PCR. Here the sample spans 150,000 to 200,000 clones, roughly 87% being singletons. Sequencing input: PBMCs. The receptors here all came from a girl under three years old in good health and CMV-seronegative. The CDR3 runs from the conserved cysteine through the conserved F or W. A D gene is named only where the DNA matches it firmly. The listing skips clone size in some rows; elsewhere it reads once, few, many or a size class.

CDR3nt	CDR3aa	abundance	v_gene	j_gene	d_gene
TGTGCCAGCAGTGCCGGGACAGGGGTTACTGAAGCTTTCTTT	CASSAGTGVTEAFF	NA	TRBV27	TRBJ1-1	TRBD1
TGTGCCAGTAGTATAGTCCCCGGGCAGGGGGCTGGGTCCCAAGAGACCCAGTACTTC	CASSIVPGQGAGSQETQYF	once	TRBV19	TRBJ2-5	TRBD1
TGTGCCAGCAGCCCCCCCCTCGCGGGAGGGAGCGCAGATACGCAGTATTTT	CASSPPLAGGSADTQYF	NA	TRBV7-9	TRBJ2-3	TRBD2
TGTGCCAGTAGCGGCCAGGTTCAGGGGCCCCAGCATTTT	CASSGQVQGPQHF	NA	TRBV19	TRBJ1-5	NA
TGTGCCAGCAGCCCCGGACTAGCGGGGTACTCCTACGAGCAGTACTTC	CASSPGLAGYSYEQYF	once	TRBV7-6	TRBJ2-7	TRBD2
TGTGCCAGCAGCCGACAGGGTTTATGGGAGCAGTTCTTC	CASSRQGLWEQFF	NA	TRBV27	TRBJ2-1	TRBD1
TGTGCCAGCAGTTTATCGATGACAGGGAGCTACGAGCAGTACTTC	CASSLSMTGSYEQYF	NA	TRBV27	TRBJ2-7	TRBD1
TGTGCCAGCAGCGTAGTCCCAGGGGGCACTGAAGCTTTCTTT	CASSVVPGGTEAFF	NA	TRBV9	TRBJ1-1	TRBD1
TGTGCCAGCAGTTACACTTTGGGCAGGGGGCGGCACGAGCAGTACTTC	CASSYTLGRGRHEQYF	NA	TRBV6-5	TRBJ2-7	TRBD1
TGCGCCAGCAGCGAGTCCCGGGACAGGGATACGCAGTATTTT	CASSESRDRDTQYF	NA	TRBV5-1	TRBJ2-3	TRBD1
TGTGCCAGCAGCTTAGAGGGCGGGGGGCACCTCTACGAGCAGTACTTC	CASSLEGGGHLYEQYF	NA	TRBV7-6	TRBJ2-7	TRBD2
TGTGCCAGCAGTTACCCGGGACAGCCCCAGCATTTT	CASSYPGQPQHF	once	TRBV6-5	TRBJ1-5	NA
TGTGCCAGCAGCAACCAGAAGGGGGCTCGAGCTTTCTTT	CASSNQKGARAFF	few	TRBV5-4	TRBJ1-1	TRBD1
TGTGCCAGCAGTGAACAGGGATTCCCCCTCGAGCAGTACTTC	CASSEQGFPLEQYF	NA	TRBV6-1	TRBJ2-7	NA
TGTGCCAGCAGCCCAACAGGTGGGGTGAGAGAGCAGTACTTC	CASSPTGGVREQYF	NA	TRBV9	TRBJ2-7	NA
TGCAGCGTTGAACCCCTCATTGAGACTCAGTACTTC	CSVEPLIETQYF	NA	TRBV29-1	TRBJ2-5	NA
TGTGCCTGGAGGACTAGCGGGGCCAATGAGCAGTTCTTC	CAWRTSGANEQFF	NA	TRBV30	TRBJ2-1	TRBD2
TGTGCCAGCAGCCAAGATGGACTAGCGGGACCAAATGAGCAGTTCTTC	CASSQDGLAGPNEQFF	NA	TRBV4-2	TRBJ2-1	TRBD2
TGTGCCAGCAGCTCCAGCGGGGTCCAAGAGACCCAGTACTTC	CASSSSGVQETQYF	NA	TRBV11-2	TRBJ2-5	TRBD2
TGTGCCAGCAGCTTGGGGTATGGCGGGGGGGCCCCCCAGGATACGCAGTATTTT	CASSLGYGGGAPQDTQYF	NA	TRBV7-2	TRBJ2-3	TRBD2
TGTGCCAGCAGCCCGGGACAGGGGTTTCTCGGGGAGCTGTTTTTT	CASSPGQGFLGELFF	NA	TRBV13	TRBJ2-2	TRBD1
TGTGCCAGCAGTCCGTACCGGGACAGGGATAGTGGGGTTCAGCCCCAGCATTTT	CASSPYRDRDSGVQPQHF	NA	TRBV27	TRBJ1-5	TRBD1
TGTGCCAGCACCCGGCCGGTCGGGGGAGATACGCAGTATTTT	CASTRPVGGDTQYF	few	TRBV2	TRBJ2-3	NA
TGCGCCAGCAGCGCCGGGACAGGGGGGATCGAGCAGTACTTC	CASSAGTGGIEQYF	NA	TRBV5-1	TRBJ2-7	TRBD1
TGCAGTGCAGGGGTCACAGATACGCAGTATTTT	CSAGVTDTQYF	NA	TRBV20-1	TRBJ2-3	NA
TGTGCCAGCAGTTTACACAGCATGAACACTGAAGCTTTCTTT	CASSLHSMNTEAFF	NA	TRBV27	TRBJ1-1	NA
TGTGCCAGCAGCTTCGCCGGGACTAGCGGGAGGGGGTTAAACATTCAGTACTTC	CASSFAGTSGRGLNIQYF	once	TRBV7-2	TRBJ2-4	TRBD2
TGTGCCAGCAGGCAGGGGGCAGAAATTTTTAACGCTTTCTTT	CASRQGAEIFNAFF	few	TRBV27	TRBJ1-1	TRBD1
TGTGCCAGCGGCAACCCGGACAGCTACGAGCAGTACTTC	CASGNPDSYEQYF	NA	TRBV6-1	TRBJ2-7	NA
TGTGCCAGCAGTGAAGCGCTGACTAGTCTATTCTCCTACGAGCAGTACTTC	CASSEALTSLFSYEQYF	NA	TRBV6-1	TRBJ2-7	NA
TGTGCCAGTAGTCCCGATTGGCTAGACTATGGCTACACCTTC	CASSPDWLDYGYTF	NA	TRBV19	TRBJ1-2	NA
TGTGCCAGTAGTGGCCGGGACACCCTTGAAGCTTTCTTT	CASSGRDTLEAFF	NA	TRBV19	TRBJ1-1	NA
TGTGCCAGCAGCGCAGGGGCGGGTCACAATGAGCAGTTCTTC	CASSAGAGHNEQFF	NA	TRBV9	TRBJ2-1	NA
TGCAGCGTTGTTTCCCCGCTCGGCGAGCAGTACTTC	CSVVSPLGEQYF	few	TRBV29-1	TRBJ2-7	NA
TGTGCCAGCAGGACAGGGGCCTACGAGCAGTACTTC	CASRTGAYEQYF	NA	TRBV2	TRBJ2-7	TRBD1
TGTGCCATCAGTGAGCTGGAGACCCAGTACTTC	CAISELETQYF	NA	TRBV10-3	TRBJ2-5	NA
TGCGCCAGCAGTCCGGGACAGGGCACTGAAGCTTTCTTT	CASSPGQGTEAFF	NA	TRBV10-2	TRBJ1-1	TRBD1
TGTGCCAGCAGCTTAATACTAGCGGGAGTCATTATGGGGAATGAGCAGTTCTTC	CASSLILAGVIMGNEQFF	NA	TRBV5-4	TRBJ2-1	TRBD2
TGTGCCAGCTCTGGGGCTAGCGGGGTGGAGACCCAGTACTTC	CASSGASGVETQYF	NA	TRBV6-6	TRBJ2-5	TRBD2
TGCAGCGTTGAAGACACTAGCAGACGCACAGATACGCAGTATTTT	CSVEDTSRRTDTQYF	NA	TRBV29-1	TRBJ2-3	NA
TGTGCCAGCAGTGTAGACGGGGTGGTAGATACGCAGTATTTT	CASSVDGVVDTQYF	once	TRBV6-1	TRBJ2-3	NA